This record concerns one T cell receptor (beta chain) sequence. V was clipped by 0 bases and J by 8 bases, with 4 bases between them. Germline V gene sequence: CDR1 DFQATT, CDR2 SNEGSKA (reference sequence). The CDR3 consists of 11 residues. The sample is drawn from a study of patients and donors after allogeneic stem cell transplantation. Via MiXCR, TCRdb re-called the RT-PCR reads, giving one row per CDR3 protein. This sample yields 900,000 to 1,000,000 distinct CDR3 sequences, of which roughly 18% are seen a single time; roughly 6.4% belongs to the top ten. The receptor was derived from a human donor who was either an allogeneic HSCT recipient or a stem cell or donor lymphocyte infusion donor (not recorded which). It is not recorded whose cells these are; they may come from a transplant donor. The sequenced sample was blood, either unsorted or a sorted T cell fraction (not recorded which). The chain uses TRBV20-1 and TRBJ1-4; D gene unclear. The chain's CDR3 is CSAREQEKLFF. As DNA, the CDR3 is TGCAGTGCTAGAGAGCAGGAAAAACTGTTTTTT.